One sample yielded the 29 T cell receptor beta chains listed below, sequenced in a study of T-cell memory formation after mild COVID-19. TCRdb re-derived calls from the 5' RACE reads in MiXCR, one entry per CDR3 protein. The sample lists around 310,000 distinct CDR3 sequences, 20% to 25% occurring once. The sample was PBMCs or a T cell subset sorted from them (not recorded which). These receptors originate from a young man who had mild COVID-19 (a few samples of this study predate the infection). Cell type and time point are not known.

This chain links TRBV11-1 with TRBJ1-1, with 8 nucleotides matching TRBD1. Per germline, CDR1 SGHAT and CDR2 FQDESV (reference sequence). J was trimmed by 4 bases and V by 5 bases; bases with no gene match: 6. This CDR3 comprises 14 residues. CDR3 DNA sequence: TGTGCCAGCAGCCCGCGACAGGGGATCACTGAAGCTTTCTTT. As protein: CASSPRQGITEAFF.

The CDR3 is CACWDGIKGTQYF. DNA for the CDR3: TGTGCCTGTTGGGACGGCATAAAAGGGACCCAGTACTTC. The chain recombines TRBV30 with TRBJ2-5; tentatively, D is TRBD1 or TRBD2 (5 bases each). Per the germline V gene, CDR1 is GTSNPN and CDR2 is SVGIG (reference sequence). V was clipped by 6 bases and J by 7 bases, with 18 bases between them. The CDR3 is 13 amino acids.

This clonotype has only a few counts. The gene calls are TRBV20-1 and TRBJ2-3; the match to TRBD2 covers 11 bases. The germline V gene encodes CDR1 DFQATT and CDR2 SNEGSKA (reference sequence). The CDR3 extends over 16 amino acids. V was pared by 3 bases and J by 0 bases, with 5 bases of the junction left unmatched. DNA for the CDR3: TGCAGTGCTAGTCCGACTAGCGGGGCGAGCACAGATACGCAGTATTTT. Translated: CSASPTSGASTDTQYF.

This clonotype was observed a handful of times. The genes are TRBV12-3 or TRBV12-4 and TRBJ1-2, with 7 bases lining up with TRBD1. This CDR3 has 13 residues. With 6 bases clipped from V and 8 bases from J, the junction kept 9 bases outside the gene matches. CDR3 coding DNA: TGTGCCAGCAGCCCCGGGACAGCGAAAGGCTACACCTTC. Translation gives CASSPGTAKGYTF.

V and J are TRBV5-1 and TRBJ2-7; D is undetermined. This CDR3 is built from 16 residues. Trimming took off 4 bases at V and 5 bases at J, with 22 bases between the two ends. The germline V gene has CDR1 SGHRS and CDR2 YFSETQ. The CDR3 sequence is CASSMDPSHKGNEQYV. The CDR3 DNA follows: TGCGCCAGCAGCATGGACCCATCCCACAAGGGTAACGAGCAGTACGTC.

This sequence joins TRBV7-2 and TRBJ1-1; D unresolved. The germline V and J ends were trimmed by 3 bases and 4 bases, with 12 bases remaining between them. Germline V gene sequence: CDR1 SGHTA, CDR2 FQGNSA. The CDR3 has 14 amino acids. The CDR3, as DNA: TGTGCCAGCAGCTTCGGGCACAGCCCCACTGAAGCTTTCTTT. Amino acid sequence: CASSFGHSPTEAFF.

The genes are TRBV7-3 and TRBJ1-6, with D tentatively TRBD1 (5 bases). The V gene lost 5 bases and the J gene lost 8 bases, with 13 bases spanning the gap. This CDR3 comprises 14 residues. From germline, CDR1 is SGHTA and CDR2 FQGTGA. The CDR3 DNA follows: TGTGCCAGCAGCATCACAGGAAGAGATTCACCCCTCCACTTT. Its translation is CASSITGRDSPLHF.

This clonotype showed up just a few times. The chain uses TRBV6-5 and TRBJ1-1; TRBD1 might be the D (5 bases). CDR3 length: 13 amino acids. CDR1 is MNHEY, CDR2 SVGAGI, per germline. V lost 2 bases, J lost 4 bases, and 8 bases lay in between. CDR3 bases: TGTGCCAGCAGTTACGGGGGGTTCACTGAAGCTTTCTTT. Protein: CASSYGGFTEAFF.

This clonotype was counted many times. CDR3 in amino acids: CASSLQDARDRFF. The CDR3 region has the DNA TGTGCCAGCAGCTTACAGGACGCCAGGGATCGGTTCTTC. The rearrangement uses TRBV7-6 and TRBJ2-1, with TRBD1 as a possible D gene (5 bases). This CDR3 region has 13 residues. The V gene lost 2 bases and the J gene lost 15 bases, with 17 bases spanning the gap. Germline-derived CDR1 and CDR2 are SGHVS and FNYEAQ.

This clonotype was picked up many times. This chain connects TRBV4-3 to TRBJ1-5, with D unresolved. Trimming left V 0 bases short and J 6 bases short, with 3 bases between. Germline values: CDR1 LGHNA, CDR2 YSLEER. CDR3 length: 12 amino acids. This CDR3 is CASSQEGQPQHF. Written as DNA, the CDR3 is TGCGCCAGCAGCCAAGAGGGTCAGCCCCAGCATTTT.

This clonotype has a count of ten or more. The V gene is TRBV7-9, the J gene TRBJ1-5; tentatively, D is TRBD1 (6 bases). Germline assignment: CDR1 SEHNR and CDR2 FQNEAQ (reference sequence). CDR3 length: 13 residues. V lost 4 bases to trimming and J lost 4 bases, with 8 bases between them. CDR3 nucleotides: TGTGCCAGCAGCTCCCAGGGGAATCAGCCCCAGCATTTT. It encodes CASSSQGNQPQHF.

The chain couples TRBV2 to TRBJ2-5; TRBD2 agrees at 7 bases. With 6 bases clipped from V and 3 bases from J, the junction kept 1 base outside the gene matches. Germline V CDR1 and CDR2: SNHLY, FYNNEI. There are 12 residues in the CDR3. CDR3 in amino acids: CASRGGEETQYF. CDR3 nucleotides: TGTGCCAGCAGGGGAGGGGAAGAGACCCAGTACTTC.

The V and J genes are TRBV7-2 and TRBJ2-7; TRBD2 might be the D (5 bases). Germline CDR1 is SGHTA and CDR2 is FQGNSA. Trimming cost V 5 bases and J 6 bases, with 11 bases left between them. There are 12 residues in the CDR3. The CDR3 region has the DNA TGTGCCAGCAGCACCCGGGAAAGCGAGCAGTACTTC. Amino acids: CASSTRESEQYF.

The genes are TRBV4-1 and TRBJ1-4; the D gene is possibly TRBD1 (5 bases). The CDR3 has 14 amino acids. The germline gives CDR1 MGHRA, CDR2 YSYEKL. Trimming stripped 6 bases from V and 8 bases from J, with 16 bases between. CDR3 residues: CASSPGDGGEKLFF. CDR3 DNA: TGCGCCAGCAGTCCAGGTGACGGGGGAGAAAAACTGTTTTTT.

V is TRBV6-4 and J is TRBJ2-1; D possibly corresponds to TRBD1 (5 bases). The CDR3 consists of 14 residues. V was trimmed by 10 bases and J by 5 bases, leaving 18 bases between them. Per the germline V gene, CDR1 is MRHNA and CDR2 is SNTAGT. CDR3 loop: CATKRSDTNNEQFF. CDR3 nucleotide sequence: TGTGCCACCAAAAGATCGGACACTAACAATGAGCAGTTCTTC.

This chain connects TRBV11-1 to TRBJ2-7, with D possibly TRBD1 on 6 matching bases. The V gene lost 3 bases and the J gene lost 2 bases, with 8 bases spanning the gap. Germline V CDR1 and CDR2: SGHAT, FQDESV (reference sequence). The CDR3 contains 13 residues. CDR3 region: CASSFGQTYEQYV. CDR3 in DNA: TGTGCCAGCAGCTTCGGACAGACCTACGAGCAGTACGTC.

The chain links TRBV20-1 to TRBJ2-3, with D unresolved. The V end was cut by 0 bases, the J end by 2 bases, with 6 bases between. Germline CDR1 is DFQATT and CDR2 is SNEGSKA (reference sequence). The length of the CDR3 is 13 residues. The CDR3 loop is CSARDVTTDTQYF. The CDR3, as DNA: TGCAGTGCTAGAGACGTAACCACAGATACGCAGTATTTT.

This clonotype was recorded a few times. The chain links TRBV3-1 to TRBJ1-5, with D perhaps TRBD1 (5 bases). The CDR3 sequence is 16 residues long. V was trimmed by 4 bases and J by 9 bases, leaving 22 bases between them. Germline values: CDR1 LGHDT, CDR2 YNNKEL (reference sequence). CDR3 amino acids: CASSPFGQGTLGPQHF. The CDR3 DNA is TGTGCCAGCAGCCCCTTCGGGCAGGGAACTTTAGGGCCCCAGCATTTT. The full variable domain, completed using reference TRBV3-1 and TRBJ1-5, is DTAVSQTPKYLVTQMGNDKSIKCEQNLGHDTMYWYKQDSKKFLKIMFSYNNKELIINETVPNRFSPKSPDKAHLNLHINSLELGDSAVYFCASSPFGQGTLGPQHFGDGTRLSIL.

This clonotype was seen more than once but under ten times. The chain has TRBV5-6 and TRBJ2-2; D might be TRBD1 (5 bases). The germline V and J ends were trimmed by 5 bases and 4 bases, with 12 bases remaining between them. Germline-derived CDR1 and CDR2 are SGHDT and YYEEEE. The CDR3 covers 14 residues. CDR3 bases: TGTGCCAGCAGTCCGCGACAGCTCACCGGGGAGCTGTTTTTT. Encoded protein: CASSPRQLTGELFF.

The chain links TRBV15 to TRBJ1-5; D unresolved. V was shortened by 1 base and J by 4 bases, with 11 bases between the two germline ends. The germline CDR1 and CDR2 sequences are LNHNV and YYDKDF (reference sequence). The length of the CDR3 is 15 residues. The CDR3 DNA reads as TGTGCCACCAGCAGAGTCCGCGGTGGTAATCAGCCCCAGCATTTT. This encodes CATSRVRGGNQPQHF.

J is TRBJ1-1 and V is TRBV29-1, with D unclear. Deletions cut 4 bases from V and 1 base from J, with 7 bases between. CDR1 and CDR2 from the germline V gene are SQVTM and ANQGSEA. CDR3 size: 12 residues. The CDR3 loop is CSVGPQNTEAFF. The CDR3 DNA follows: TGCAGCGTTGGTCCCCAGAACACTGAAGCTTTCTTT. Variable domain in full (rest from reference TRBV29-1 and TRBJ1-1): SAVISQKPSRDICQRGTSLTIQCQVDSQVTMMFWYRQQPGQSLTLIATANQGSEATYESGFVIDKFPISRPNLTFSTLTVSNMSPEDSSIYLCSVGPQNTEAFFGQGTRLTVV.

The table lists this clonotype with a few counts. The V and J genes are TRBV7-9 and TRBJ2-3, with D tentatively TRBD2 (5 bases). Per the germline V gene, CDR1 is SEHNR and CDR2 is FQNEAQ (reference sequence). This CDR3 is 15 amino acids long. Trimming took 5 bases from V and 4 from J, leaving 16 bases between them. The CDR3 coding sequence is TGTGCCAGCAGCGGCACTAGGACCAACCCAGATACGCAGTATTTT. Translation gives CASSGTRTNPDTQYF.

This clonotype was counted ten times or more. The chain joins TRBV5-1 to TRBJ2-2; D tentatively fits TRBD1 or TRBD2 (5 bases each). The CDR3 has 17 residues. V lost 4 bases and J lost 2, with 18 bases in between. Germline V gene data show CDR1 as SGHRS and CDR2 as YFSETQ. The CDR3 loop is CASSPWGRRDNTGELFF. The CDR3 DNA is TGCGCCAGCAGCCCATGGGGACGCAGGGATAACACCGGGGAGCTGTTTTTT.

The chain carries TRBV7-9 and TRBJ2-2; perhaps TRBD1 as D (7 bases). The CDR3 extends over 13 amino acids. Germline V gene sequence: CDR1 SEHNR, CDR2 FQNEAQ (reference sequence). V was pared by 5 bases and J by 14 bases, with 18 bases between. Here the CDR3 reads CASSPSRRGRLFF. The CDR3 nucleotides are TGTGCCAGCAGCCCCAGTCGGAGGGGGCGACTGTTTTTT. The full variable domain, with the rest looked up from reference TRBV7-9 and TRBJ2-2, is DTGVSQNPRHKITKRGQNVTFRCDPISEHNRLYWYRQTLGQGPEFLTYFQNEAQLEKSRLLSDRFSAERPKGSFSTLEIQRTEQGDSAMYLCASSPSRRGRLFFGEGSRLTVL.

The rearrangement uses TRBV6-2 or TRBV6-3 and TRBJ1-6, with D hard to call. In germline, CDR1 is MNHEY, CDR2 SVGEGT. The V end lost 5 bases, the J end lost 7 bases, and 9 bases lay between the germline ends. The CDR3 is made up of 13 amino acids. In DNA, the CDR3 is TGTGCCAGCAGTGAGGTGACAAATTCACCCCTCCACTTT. Protein sequence: CASSEVTNSPLHF.

This clonotype occurred many times. The chain recombines TRBV5-1 with TRBJ2-3; TRBD1 or TRBD2 may be the D gene (6 bases each). With 6 bases removed from V and 4 bases from J, the gap between germline ends came to 18 bases. CDR1 SGHRS and CDR2 YFSETQ come from the germline V gene. The CDR3 runs to 15 residues. The CDR3 sequence: CASTPGALSADTQYF. CDR3 in DNA: TGCGCCAGCACCCCGGGGGCCCTCAGCGCAGATACGCAGTATTTT.

The table lists this clonotype with a few counts. V usage is TRBV12-3 or TRBV12-4 and J usage is TRBJ1-1; unclear D gene. Trimming cost V 1 base and J 8 bases, with 8 bases left between them. This CDR3 contains 12 residues. CDR3 protein: CASSLGHQEAFF. The DNA for the CDR3 is TGTGCCAGCAGTTTAGGGCACCAGGAAGCTTTCTTT.

The chain uses TRBV7-9 and TRBJ2-7; 7 bases map to TRBD2. This CDR3 has 14 residues. Germline CDR1 SEHNR, CDR2 FQNEAQ (reference sequence). J gave up 4 bases and V 5 bases, and 8 bases lay outside the gene matches. The CDR3 here is CASSGGGRWYEQYF. The CDR3 DNA is TGTGCCAGCAGCGGGGGAGGGCGGTGGTACGAGCAGTACTTC.

The CDR3 DNA is TGTGCCAGCAGTCTAGGACAGGGAAGAGATACGCAGTATTTT. Its translation is CASSLGQGRDTQYF. The chain employs TRBV12-3 or TRBV12-4 and TRBJ2-3, with 8 bases fitting TRBD1. V trimming: 5 bases; J trimming: 5 bases; junction bases outside the gene matches: 6. The CDR3 totals 14 residues.